One and the same sample provided the 23 T cell receptor beta chains below, sequenced in a study of cytomegalovirus exposure and HLA in healthy donors. PCR amplification relied on 60 Vbeta primers (plus 13 Jbeta primers). Libraries were prepared by immunoSEQ multiplex PCR; TCRdb keeps only in-frame clonotypes and omits some of them. The table has 160,000 or so clones, 75% to 80% seen once. What was sequenced was PBMCs. The receptors shown here come from a man between 40 and 49 years old in good health and CMV-seropositive.

The rearrangement uses TRBV27 and TRBJ2-3; possibly TRBD2 for D (5 bases). The CDR3 consists of 15 residues. From germline, CDR1 is MNHEY and CDR2 SMNVEV (reference sequence). Deletions cut 5 bases from V and 4 bases from J, with 16 bases between. DNA for the CDR3: TGTGCCAGCAGTCAAGCCTTCGGCGGGCCAGATACGCAGTATTTT. Protein product: CASSQAFGGPDTQYF.

The J gene is TRBJ2-2, the V gene TRBV4-2, with TRBD2 matching 14 bases. This CDR3 has 19 amino acids. Losses at the gene ends were 5 bases for V and 0 bases for J; bases not matched to a gene: 8. Germline loops: CDR1 LGHNA, CDR2 YNFKEQ. The CDR3 region is CASSSLGLAGDANTGELFF. In DNA, the CDR3 is TGTGCCAGCAGCTCCTTGGGACTAGCGGGAGACGCGAACACCGGGGAGCTGTTTTTT.

The chain is built from TRBV5-4 and TRBJ2-1; D is perhaps TRBD2 (5 bases). The V end lost 4 bases, the J end lost 8 bases, and 13 bases lay between the germline ends. The CDR3 loop spans 13 amino acids. Germline CDR1 and CDR2: SGHNT and YYREEE (reference sequence). The CDR3 loop reads CASSLDYQDEQFF. The CDR3 nucleotides read TGTGCCAGCAGCCTTGACTACCAGGATGAGCAGTTCTTC.

The chain has TRBV6-1 and TRBJ2-7; 8 bases map to TRBD2. The CDR3 has 13 residues. Germline values: CDR1 MNHNS, CDR2 SASEGT. V gave up 7 bases and J gave up 0 bases; unmatched junction bases: 2. CDR3 DNA sequence: TGTGCCAGCACAGCGGGAGCCTCCTACGAGCAGTACTTC. Residues: CASTAGASYEQYF.

The V gene is TRBV5-1, the J gene TRBJ2-1, with D unresolved. Germline lookup yields CDR1 SGHRS and CDR2 YFSETQ. The CDR3 is 15 residues long. The V and J ends lost 0 bases and 4 bases respectively, with 11 bases between them. CDR3 sequence reads: CASSLGATVYNEQFF. In DNA, the CDR3 is TGCGCCAGCAGCTTGGGGGCTACAGTATACAATGAGCAGTTCTTC. Full variable domain (outside the CDR3, taken from reference TRBV5-1 and TRBJ2-1): KAGVTQTPRYLIKTRGQQVTLSCSPISGHRSVSWYQQTPGQGLQFLFEYFSETQRNKGNFPGRFSGRQFSNSRSEMNVSTLELGDSALYLCASSLGATVYNEQFFGPGTRLTVL.

The J gene is TRBJ2-3, the V gene TRBV6-1, with 10 bases fitting TRBD1. The V and J ends lost 8 bases and 0 bases, in that order; junction bases with no gene match: 5. Looked up from germline, CDR1 is MNHNS and CDR2 is SASEGT. This CDR3 comprises 15 residues. The CDR3 nucleotides read TGTGCCAGCGTCGGGACAGGGGCTAGCACAGATACGCAGTATTTT. Translated, it gives CASVGTGASTDTQYF.

V gene TRBV7-6 combines with J gene TRBJ2-7; 7 bases line up with TRBD2. CDR1 is SGHVS and CDR2 is FNYEAQ in the germline V gene. The CDR3 runs to 17 residues. V dropped 2 bases and J dropped 4; count of bases not matched to a gene: 14. This CDR3 is CASSLSGGRAGSYEQYF. CDR3 bases: TGTGCCAGCAGCTTATCGGGCGGTAGAGCGGGAAGTTACGAGCAGTACTTC.

V gene TRBV6-4 combines with J gene TRBJ2-7; D not certain. The CDR3 extends over 12 amino acids. V was trimmed by 0 bases and J by 3 bases, leaving 3 bases between them. The germline V gene encodes CDR1 MRHNA and CDR2 SNTAGT. For the CDR3, the DNA is TGTGCCAGCAGTGACTCTATCTACGAGCAGTACTTC. Translating it yields CASSDSIYEQYF.

The chain combines TRBV6-5 with TRBJ1-2; D is possibly TRBD1 (6 bases). The length of the CDR3 is 13 residues. CDR1 and CDR2 (germline): MNHEY, SVGAGI. The V end lost 9 bases, the J end lost 2 bases, and 13 bases lay between the germline ends. The CDR3 loop reads CASMGQPNYGYTF. The CDR3 DNA follows: TGTGCCAGTATGGGACAACCGAACTATGGCTACACCTTC.

The chain carries TRBV5-1 and TRBJ2-7; TRBD1 matches 8 bases. The CDR3 totals 14 residues. Germline CDR1 reads SGHRS; CDR2 reads YFSETQ. Trimming removed 6 bases from V and 2 bases from J; junction bases left unmatched: 7. The CDR3 region is CASNLDRGAYEQYF. In DNA form, the CDR3 reads TGCGCCAGCAACCTCGACAGGGGAGCCTACGAGCAGTACTTC.

The gene calls are TRBV27 and TRBJ2-1; 10 nucleotides align to TRBD2. Looked up from germline, CDR1 is MNHEY and CDR2 is SMNVEV (reference sequence). The V and J ends lost 4 bases and 7 bases, in that order; junction bases with no gene match: 10. This CDR3 region has 16 residues. CDR3 loop: CASSYTSGIAGNEQFF. As DNA, the CDR3 is TGTGCCAGCAGTTATACTAGCGGGATAGCAGGGAATGAGCAGTTCTTC.

This rearrangement joins TRBV18 to TRBJ2-2; 8 nucleotides align to TRBD1. CDR1 and CDR2 from the germline V gene are KGHSH and LQKENI. This CDR3 region has 14 residues. V shed 6 bases, J shed 3 bases, and the junction held 3 bases outside the gene matches. The CDR3 bases are TGTGCCAGCTCCGGACAGGGTGACACCGGGGAGCTGTTTTTT. It is translated as CASSGQGDTGELFF.

The V call is TRBV2, the J call TRBJ1-6; possible D gene TRBD1, 6 bases. The CDR3 length is 15 residues. Per the germline V gene, CDR1 is SNHLY and CDR2 is FYNNEI. Deletions cut 0 bases from V and 10 bases from J, with 13 bases between. The CDR3 coding sequence is TGTGCCAGCAGTGAAGCGTTGTGGGGGACATCACCCCTCCACTTT. It encodes CASSEALWGTSPLHF.

V gene TRBV6-6 combines with J gene TRBJ2-1; 10 nucleotides agree with TRBD1. V was clipped by 0 bases and J by 9 bases; unmatched bases: 5. Per germline, CDR1 MNHNY and CDR2 SVGAGI (reference sequence). This CDR3 region has 15 residues. CDR3 nucleotide sequence: TGTGCCAGCAGTTACTCAGGGACAGGGGCTATTGAGCAGTTCTTC. It specifies CASSYSGTGAIEQFF.

For the CDR3, the DNA is TGTGCCACCAGCAGAGATAGGGGCAGGCTGAATGAAAAACTGTTTTTT. It is translated as CATSRDRGRLNEKLFF. The rearrangement joins TRBV15 to TRBJ1-4, with D perhaps matching TRBD1 (5 bases). The CDR3 has 16 residues. V lost 0 bases and J lost 5, with 13 bases in between. Germline assignment: CDR1 LNHNV and CDR2 YYDKDF (reference sequence).

This clone was recorded a few times. The CDR3 reads CASSLAGSYNEQFF. CDR3 in DNA: TGTGCCAGCAGCTTAGCGGGCTCCTACAATGAGCAGTTCTTC. This chain links TRBV13 with TRBJ2-1; no definite D call. Between the trimmed V and J ends, which lost 1 base and 0 bases, there was a span of 4 bases. Germline-derived CDR1 and CDR2 are PRHDT and FYEKMQ (reference sequence). CDR3 length: 14 amino acids.

The genes are TRBV5-6 and TRBJ1-1; the match to TRBD1 covers 10 bases. V shed 4 bases, J shed 0 bases, and the junction held 6 bases outside the gene matches. The CDR3 length is 16 residues. Germline V gene data show CDR1 as SGHDT and CDR2 as YYEEEE. The CDR3 DNA reads as TGTGCCAGCAGCGGGACAGGGGCCCCATTGAACACTGAAGCTTTCTTT. Translation: CASSGTGAPLNTEAFF.

The chain employs TRBV6-1 and TRBJ2-7; D possibly corresponds to TRBD1 (5 bases). CDR3 length: 15 residues. From germline, CDR1 is MNHNS and CDR2 SASEGT. The V gene lost 5 bases and the J gene lost 6 bases, with 20 bases spanning the gap. The DNA for the CDR3 is TGTGCCAGCAGTTTAGTTCTACAGGATGGGGTCGAGCAGTACTTC. This encodes CASSLVLQDGVEQYF.

V is TRBV6-6 and J is TRBJ1-5; D perhaps matches TRBD1 (6 bases). This CDR3 is built from 15 residues. The germline V gene has CDR1 MNHNY and CDR2 SVGAGI (reference sequence). V was shortened by 5 bases and J by 9 bases, with 20 bases between the two germline ends. CDR3 DNA: TGTGCCAGCAGTCCTATCCCACAGGGTAGTGGGCCCCAGCATTTT. Amino acid sequence: CASSPIPQGSGPQHF.

This clone was counted only a few times. This chain uses TRBV11-1 with TRBJ1-1; D is unclear. CDR1 is SGHAT and CDR2 is FQDESV in the germline V gene (reference sequence). The CDR3 has 12 residues. The germline V and J ends were trimmed by 4 bases and 1 base, with 4 bases remaining between them. The CDR3 spells CASSSRNTEAFF. For the CDR3, the DNA is TGTGCCAGCAGCTCCCGGAACACTGAAGCTTTCTTT.

The V gene is TRBV7-9, the J gene TRBJ2-7; TRBD1 agrees at 7 bases. Per germline, CDR1 SEHNR and CDR2 FQNEAQ (reference sequence). This CDR3 has 14 residues. V shed 5 bases, J shed 0 bases, and the junction held 4 bases outside the gene matches. CDR3 nucleotides: TGTGCCAGCAGCCGACAGGGCGCCTCCTACGAGCAGTACTTC. Its protein is CASSRQGASYEQYF.

In this sample, this clone turned up a few times. Compared with germline, one end of the junction differs, possibly owing to a read error. The V call is TRBV7-7, the J call TRBJ2-7, with a weak D call TRBD1 (8 bases). This CDR3 is 14 amino acids long. CDR1 is SSHAT, CDR2 FNYEAQ, per germline (reference sequence). This CDR3 reads CASSSGQGGSEQYF. As DNA, the CDR3 is TGTGCTAGCAGCTCCGGACAGGGAGGGAGCGAGCAGTACTTC.

This clone was observed a handful of times. The chain links TRBV6-1 to TRBJ1-2, with 10 bases matching TRBD1. This CDR3 spans 14 amino acids. After removal of 7 bases from V and 4 bases from J, the junction contained 6 bases not matched to a gene. Germline V gene lookup returns CDR1 MNHNS and CDR2 SASEGT. CDR3 region: CASTRDRGLYGYTF. CDR3 nucleotides: TGTGCCAGCACCCGAGACAGGGGGCTCTATGGCTACACCTTC.